This T cell receptor (beta chain) was retrieved from a study of cytomegalovirus exposure and HLA in healthy donors. Broader study findings: TCR association rates varied by HLA locus in a later analysis, with DRB1 highest and HLA-C lowest.

Regarding this clone: Its antigen remains unknown.

Between the trimmed V and J ends, which lost 3 bases and 5 bases, there was a span of 11 bases. The CDR3 is 14 residues long. Germline CDR1 reads SGHRS; CDR2 reads YFSETQ. PCR employed 60 Vbeta and 13 Jbeta primers. TCRdb keeps only in-frame clones here, not all; method: immunoSEQ multiplex PCR. The repertoire table contains roughly 30,000 clones. The clonotype was recovered from a woman aged 40 to 50 in good health and CMV-seropositive. The source material was PBMCs. This chain uses TRBV5-1 with TRBJ1-4, with a tentative D call TRBD1 (6 bases). CDR3 in amino acids: CASSSDSVNEKLFF. The CDR3, as DNA: TGCGCCAGCAGCTCGGACAGTGTAAATGAAAAACTGTTTTTT.